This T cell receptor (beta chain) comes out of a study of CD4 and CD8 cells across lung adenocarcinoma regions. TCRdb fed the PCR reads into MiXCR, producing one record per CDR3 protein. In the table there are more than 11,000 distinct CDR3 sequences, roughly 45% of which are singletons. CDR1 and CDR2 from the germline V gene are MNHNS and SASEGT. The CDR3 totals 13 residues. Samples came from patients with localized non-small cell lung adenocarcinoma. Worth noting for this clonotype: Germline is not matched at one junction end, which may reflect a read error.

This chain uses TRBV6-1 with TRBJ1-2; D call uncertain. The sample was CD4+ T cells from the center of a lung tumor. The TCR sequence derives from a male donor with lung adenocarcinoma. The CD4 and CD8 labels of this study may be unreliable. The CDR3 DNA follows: TGTGCCAGCAGCTTCGGAGGGAACTCTGGATCCTCCTTC. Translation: CASSFGGNSGSSF.